Below are 32 T cell receptor beta chains sequenced from a single sample in a study of OX40 agonist ivuxolimab in advanced cancers. Only in-frame clones appear in the TCRdb table, and some are missing; sequencing was by immunoSEQ multiplex PCR. The repertoire holds roughly 40,000 clones, with 80% to 90% as singletons. Specimen: CD4+ or CD8+ T cells sorted from blood, collected in a trial of the OX40 agonist ivuxolimab. The origin of the receptors is an adult with an advanced solid tumor such as melanoma, head and neck, liver or kidney cancer.

The chain uses TRBV18 and TRBJ2-2; D is ambiguous. Per germline, CDR1 KGHSH and CDR2 LQKENI. The CDR3 length is 13 residues. V was clipped by 8 bases and J by 5 bases, with 12 bases between them. The CDR3: CASQMFGTGELFF. CDR3 nucleotides: TGTGCCAGCCAAATGTTCGGGACCGGGGAGCTGTTTTTT.

V gene TRBV18 combines with J gene TRBJ1-4, with D possibly matching TRBD1 (5 bases). The CDR3 extends over 15 amino acids. Trimming took off 6 bases at V and 7 bases at J, with 18 bases between the two ends. Germline V gives CDR1 KGHSH, CDR2 LQKENI. The CDR3 loop reads CASSGQGILSEKLFF. As DNA, the CDR3 is TGTGCCAGCTCGGGCCAGGGTATTTTGAGTGAAAAACTGTTTTTT.

V and J are TRBV28 and TRBJ2-7; D may be TRBD1 (5 bases). Germline lookup yields CDR1 MDHEN and CDR2 SYDVKM. The germline V and J ends were trimmed by 3 bases and 2 bases, with 11 bases remaining between them. The CDR3 runs 14 residues. For the CDR3, the DNA is TGTGCCAGCAGTTTCAGCCAGGGTACCTACGAGCAGTACTTC. Protein sequence: CASSFSQGTYEQYF.

The rearrangement joins TRBV7-3 to TRBJ2-7; D is perhaps TRBD2 (6 bases). V was pared by 2 bases and J by 1 base, with 9 bases between. CDR1 is SGHTA, CDR2 FQGTGA, per germline. The CDR3 spans 14 residues. In DNA, the CDR3 is TGTGCCAGCAGCTTAGTTGCGGGGTCCTACGAGCAGTACTTC. Translation gives CASSLVAGSYEQYF.

The J gene is TRBJ2-7, the V gene TRBV29-1, with 7 bases aligning to TRBD2. V trimming: 4 bases; J trimming: 0 bases; junction bases outside the gene matches: 9. The CDR3 contains 15 residues. CDR1 is SQVTM, CDR2 ANQGSEA, per germline. The CDR3: CSVVKASGSSYEQYF. The CDR3 DNA follows: TGCAGCGTTGTGAAGGCTAGCGGAAGCTCCTACGAGCAGTACTTC.

This clone was counted a few times. The chain is built from TRBV7-3 and TRBJ1-1; D call uncertain. The CDR3 totals 15 residues. Trimming removed 0 bases at V and 5 bases at J, with 13 bases between. CDR1 and CDR2 from the germline V gene are SGHTA and FQGTGA. The CDR3 nucleotides read TGTGCCAGCAGCTTAACGGTGAGGGAGAAAACTGAAGCTTTCTTT. Amino acid sequence: CASSLTVREKTEAFF.

The V and J genes are TRBV7-9 and TRBJ2-1; TRBD1 is a possible D gene (6 bases). The CDR3 loop spans 14 amino acids. The V gene lost 1 base and the J gene lost 4 bases, with 8 bases spanning the gap. Looked up from germline, CDR1 is SEHNR and CDR2 is FQNEAQ (reference sequence). The CDR3 coding sequence is TGTGCCAGCAGCTTAGGAACAGGGTACAATGAGCAGTTCTTC. Translation gives CASSLGTGYNEQFF.

This clone was seen only once. This chain links TRBV5-1 with TRBJ2-2; 8 bases are a match to TRBD2. The CDR3 spans 15 residues. The V gene end was trimmed by 0 bases and the J gene end by 4 bases; junction bases not matched to a gene: 2. In germline, CDR1 is SGHRS, CDR2 YFSETQ. CDR3 sequence: CASSLGAGVTGELFF. CDR3 DNA: TGCGCCAGCAGCTTGGGAGCGGGAGTCACCGGGGAGCTGTTTTTT.

The chain links TRBV9 to TRBJ1-2, with 9 bases identical to TRBD1. CDR3 length equals 16 residues. Germline loops: CDR1 SGDLS, CDR2 YYNGEE. V lost 4 bases and J lost 3; bases outside the gene matches: 10. CDR3 protein: CASSPLGTGLHYGYTF. The DNA of the CDR3 is TGTGCCAGCAGCCCGCTTGGGACAGGGCTACACTATGGCTACACCTTC.

The chain joins TRBV19 to TRBJ1-3; tentatively, D is TRBD1 (6 bases). V was pared by 0 bases and J by 4 bases, with 10 bases between. Germline loops: CDR1 LNHDA, CDR2 SQIVND (reference sequence). This CDR3 comprises 15 residues. The CDR3 DNA follows: TGTGCCAGTAGTATAGACGGGACAAAAGGAAACACCATATATTTT. Amino acid sequence: CASSIDGTKGNTIYF.

The chain carries TRBV28 and TRBJ2-7, with TRBD1 matching over 7 bases. The germline gives CDR1 MDHEN, CDR2 SYDVKM. V shed 6 bases and J 0 bases; nucleotides not matched to a gene: 11. This CDR3 has 16 amino acids. This chain's CDR3 is CASSETGTASSYEQYF. In DNA, the CDR3 is TGTGCCAGCAGCGAAACCGGGACAGCAAGCTCCTACGAGCAGTACTTC.

Only a few counts were recorded for this clone. V usage is TRBV2 and J usage is TRBJ1-5; D is uncertain. The CDR3 has 13 amino acids. Germline V lookup: CDR1 SNHLY, CDR2 FYNNEI. Trimming cost V 5 bases and J 2 bases, with 7 bases left between them. The CDR3 nucleotides are TGTGCCAGCAGTACCGATGGCAATCAGCCCCAGCATTTT. Translating gives CASSTDGNQPQHF.

This clone was seen just once. The chain carries TRBV2 and TRBJ2-1, with D possibly being TRBD1 (6 bases). The ends were cut back, 4 bases at V and 4 bases at J, with 29 bases in the middle. The CDR3 spans 20 residues. In germline, CDR1 is SNHLY, CDR2 FYNNEI. CDR3 sequence reads: CASSATIRKHRVLSYNEQFF. The CDR3 bases are TGTGCCAGCAGTGCCACTATCCGGAAACACAGGGTCCTGTCTTACAATGAGCAGTTCTTC.

The rearrangement links TRBV5-1 to TRBJ2-1, with TRBD2 identical over 9 bases. The germline gives CDR1 SGHRS, CDR2 YFSETQ. V lost 4 bases, J lost 0 bases, and 26 bases stayed unmatched. The CDR3 is 23 residues long. For the CDR3, the DNA is TGCGCCAGCAGCGCACAGGGACCAAGCCCGGGACTAGCCTCTCTGAGCTCCTACAATGAGCAGTTCTTC. The encoded protein is CASSAQGPSPGLASLSSYNEQFF.

The J gene is TRBJ2-5, the V gene TRBV5-4, with 16 bases that match TRBD2. Trimming took 4 bases from V and 4 from J; bases not matched to a gene: 7. This CDR3 has 17 residues. The germline V gene encodes CDR1 SGHNT and CDR2 YYREEE (reference sequence). CDR3 nucleotide sequence: TGTGCCAGCAGCACCGGGACTAGCGGGAGGGCCGGAGAGACCCAGTACTTC. Amino acid sequence: CASSTGTSGRAGETQYF.

This chain's CDR3 is CASSLELGNSYEQYF. CDR3 bases: TGTGCCAGCAGCCTAGAGTTAGGTAACTCCTACGAGCAGTACTTC. This chain links TRBV6-4 with TRBJ2-7; D remains ambiguous. V was shortened by 6 bases and J by 0 bases, with 15 bases between the two germline ends. The CDR3 has 15 residues. CDR1 and CDR2 from the germline V gene are MRHNA and SNTAGT.

The chain carries TRBV29-1 and TRBJ2-5; possibly TRBD2 for D (5 bases). CDR3 length equals 11 residues. In germline, CDR1 is SQVTM, CDR2 ANQGSEA. Trimming shortened V by 6 bases and J by 9 bases, and 14 bases separated the two germline ends. DNA for the CDR3: TGCAGCGTCGGGGTTGCGGGTGCCCAGTACTTC. It encodes CSVGVAGAQYF.

This chain joins TRBV5-1 and TRBJ2-1; D is possibly TRBD1 or TRBD2 (5 bases each). V was cut by 3 bases and J by 5 bases, with 15 bases left in between. Germline CDR1 and CDR2: SGHRS and YFSETQ. The CDR3 is 15 amino acids. The CDR3 DNA reads TGCGCCAGCAGCTCGAGGGCAGGGTTGGACAATGAGCAGTTCTTC. It translates to CASSSRAGLDNEQFF.

V is TRBV5-1 and J is TRBJ2-1; D is unclear. The V gene's germline CDR1 is SGHRS and CDR2 YFSETQ. The V and J ends lost 4 bases and 7 bases respectively, with 18 bases between them. This CDR3 is built from 15 residues. CDR3 sequence (DNA): TGCGCCAGCAGCCCGGATGGACGGACCTCAAATGAGCAGTTCTTC. Translation: CASSPDGRTSNEQFF.

This clone has more than one count but fewer than ten. The gene calls are TRBV2 and TRBJ2-2; D not resolved. The CDR3 contains 12 residues. Germline V gene sequence: CDR1 SNHLY, CDR2 FYNNEI. Trimming took 6 bases from V and 2 from J, leaving 4 bases between them. CDR3 sequence reads: CASRPNTGELFF. CDR3 DNA: TGTGCCAGCAGACCCAACACCGGGGAGCTGTTTTTT.

This chain joins TRBV2 and TRBJ2-7, with TRBD2 identical over 13 bases. The CDR3 runs to 16 residues. The junction had 6 bases not matched to a gene; V was cut back by 5 bases and J by 2 bases. In germline, CDR1 is SNHLY, CDR2 FYNNEI. The CDR3, as DNA: TGTGCCAGCAGTCCTGCACTAGCGGGAGGGCCCTACGAGCAGTACTTC. Translated: CASSPALAGGPYEQYF.

The gene calls are TRBV6-6 and TRBJ2-7; D might be TRBD2 (5 bases). The V gene lost 6 bases and the J gene lost 5 bases, with 14 bases spanning the gap. The CDR3 runs 13 residues. Germline CDR1 MNHNY, CDR2 SVGAGI (reference sequence). The CDR3 loop reads CASSPGIVNEQYF. The CDR3 coding sequence is TGTGCCAGCAGCCCGGGAATTGTCAACGAGCAGTACTTC.

The chain recombines TRBV7-3 with TRBJ2-1; possibly TRBD1 for D (6 bases). Trimming took 5 bases from V and 4 from J, leaving 15 bases between them. CDR3 length: 15 residues. In germline, CDR1 is SGHTA, CDR2 FQGTGA. The CDR3 protein is CASSELGQGYNEQFF. CDR3 in DNA: TGTGCCAGCAGCGAGCTCGGGCAGGGGTACAATGAGCAGTTCTTC.

This clone was picked up one time. The chain has TRBV18 and TRBJ1-1, with D hard to call. CDR1 KGHSH and CDR2 LQKENI come from the germline V gene. Trimming removed 6 bases at V and 2 bases at J, with 7 bases between. CDR3 size: 12 residues. CDR3 sequence (DNA): TGTGCCAGCTCTGTCCAAAACACTGAAGCTTTCTTT. This encodes CASSVQNTEAFF.

The chain is built from TRBV5-1 and TRBJ1-2, with a tentative D call TRBD1 (6 bases). The CDR3 length is 14 residues. V lost 0 bases, J lost 3 bases, and 9 bases lay in between. Germline CDR1 reads SGHRS; CDR2 reads YFSETQ. CDR3 nucleotides: TGCGCCAGCAGCTTGGGTGCAGGGGACTATGGCTACACCTTC. Amino acid sequence: CASSLGAGDYGYTF.

This clone was picked up one time. CDR3 in amino acids: CASTRREGYGQTSV. DNA of the CDR3: TGTGCCAGCACCAGAAGGGAAGGTTATGGCCAAACGAGCGTC. V usage is TRBV6-1 and J usage is TRBJ2-7, with D unclear. The CDR3 runs 14 residues. Germline V gives CDR1 MNHNS, CDR2 SASEGT.

The chain employs TRBV5-1 and TRBJ2-3, with D perhaps TRBD1 (6 bases). Germline-derived CDR1 and CDR2 are SGHRS and YFSETQ. The CDR3 sequence is 15 residues long. V lost 4 bases, J lost 2 bases, and 14 bases lay in between. The CDR3 region has the DNA TGCGCCAGCAGCCCCGGACAGCTAACCACAGATACGCAGTATTTT. As protein: CASSPGQLTTDTQYF.

The chain couples TRBV7-9 to TRBJ1-2, with no clear D. V gave up 2 bases and J gave up 13 bases, with 20 bases separating them. The CDR3 contains 14 residues. Germline lookup yields CDR1 SEHNR and CDR2 FQNEAQ (reference sequence). The chain's CDR3 is CASSLNQAIASATF. CDR3 in DNA: TGTGCCAGCAGCTTAAATCAAGCGATCGCCTCCGCCACCTTC.

The chain carries TRBV5-1 and TRBJ2-3; a possible D gene is TRBD1 (6 bases). Germline lookup yields CDR1 SGHRS and CDR2 YFSETQ. V lost 6 bases to trimming and J lost 4 bases, with 18 bases between them. This CDR3 is 15 amino acids long. The CDR3 spells CASTKQGLLPDTQYF. The CDR3 DNA reads as TGCGCCAGCACGAAACAGGGTCTTCTACCAGATACGCAGTATTTT. Drawing the rest from reference TRBV5-1 and TRBJ2-3, the complete variable domain is KAGVTQTPRYLIKTRGQQVTLSCSPISGHRSVSWYQQTPGQGLQFLFEYFSETQRNKGNFPGRFSGRQFSNSRSEMNVSTLELGDSALYLCASTKQGLLPDTQYFGPGTRLTVL.

The genes are TRBV28 and TRBJ1-2; D gene ambiguous. This CDR3 has 13 amino acids. Germline CDR1 MDHEN, CDR2 SYDVKM. The germline V and J ends were trimmed by 6 bases and 4 bases, with 12 bases remaining between them. In DNA form, the CDR3 reads TGTGCCAGCAGCTACAAAACAGTCTATGGCTACACCTTC. Translated, it gives CASSYKTVYGYTF.

The J gene is TRBJ1-4, the V gene TRBV28; D is unresolved. Trimming pared 5 bases from V and 4 bases from J, leaving 5 bases between. This CDR3 region has 12 residues. The germline gives CDR1 MDHEN, CDR2 SYDVKM. The CDR3 DNA sequence: TGTGCCAGCAGTCCCTTTAATGAAAAACTGTTTTTT. Its protein is CASSPFNEKLFF.

The rearrangement joins TRBV18 to TRBJ1-2; 7 nucleotides agree with TRBD1. In germline, CDR1 is KGHSH, CDR2 LQKENI. There are 14 residues in the CDR3. Trimming at V came to 3 bases and at J to 3 bases, leaving 4 bases not matched to a gene. The CDR3 region is CASSPRDSDYGYTF. In nucleotides, the CDR3 is TGTGCCAGCTCACCCCGGGACAGTGACTATGGCTACACCTTC.